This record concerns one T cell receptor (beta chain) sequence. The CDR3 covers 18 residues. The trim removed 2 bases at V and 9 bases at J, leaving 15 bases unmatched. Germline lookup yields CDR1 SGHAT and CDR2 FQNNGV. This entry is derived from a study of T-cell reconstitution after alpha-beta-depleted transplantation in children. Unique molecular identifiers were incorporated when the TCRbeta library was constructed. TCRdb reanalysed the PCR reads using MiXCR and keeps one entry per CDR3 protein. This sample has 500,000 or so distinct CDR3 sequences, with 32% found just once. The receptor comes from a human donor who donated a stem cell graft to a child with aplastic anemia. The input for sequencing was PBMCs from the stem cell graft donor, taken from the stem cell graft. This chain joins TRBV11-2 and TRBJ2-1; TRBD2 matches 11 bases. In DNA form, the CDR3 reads TGTGCCAGCAGCTTAATTCTCGTTAGCGGGAGGGCTCGGGGTGAGCAGTTCTTC. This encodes CASSLILVSGRARGEQFF.